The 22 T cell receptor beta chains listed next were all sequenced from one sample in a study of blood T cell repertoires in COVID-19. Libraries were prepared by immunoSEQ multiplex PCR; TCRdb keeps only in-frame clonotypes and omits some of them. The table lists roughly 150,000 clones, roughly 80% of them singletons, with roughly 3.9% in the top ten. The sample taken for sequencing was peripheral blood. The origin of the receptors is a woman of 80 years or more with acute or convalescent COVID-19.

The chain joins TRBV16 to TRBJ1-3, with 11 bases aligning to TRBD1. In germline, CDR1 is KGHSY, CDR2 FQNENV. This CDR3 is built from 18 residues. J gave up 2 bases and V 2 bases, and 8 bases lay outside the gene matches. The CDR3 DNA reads TGTGCCAGCAGCCAAAAAATTGGACAGGGGGCTCCTGGAAACACCATATATTTT. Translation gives CASSQKIGQGAPGNTIYF.

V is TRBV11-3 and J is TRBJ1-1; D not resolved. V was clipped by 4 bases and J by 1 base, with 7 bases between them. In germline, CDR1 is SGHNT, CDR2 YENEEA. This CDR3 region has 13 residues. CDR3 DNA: TGTGCCAGCAGCTGGGCCGGGAACACTGAAGCTTTCTTT. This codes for CASSWAGNTEAFF. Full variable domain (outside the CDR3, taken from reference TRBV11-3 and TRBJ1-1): EAGVVQSPRYKIIEKKQPVAFWCNPISGHNTLYWYLQNLGQGPELLIRYENEEAVDDSQLPKDRFSAERLKGVDSTLKIQPAELGDSAVYLCASSWAGNTEAFFGQGTRLTVV.

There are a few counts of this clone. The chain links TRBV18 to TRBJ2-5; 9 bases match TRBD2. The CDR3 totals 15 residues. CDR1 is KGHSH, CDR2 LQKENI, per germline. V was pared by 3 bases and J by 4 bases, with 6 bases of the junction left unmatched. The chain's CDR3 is CASSPTLAGVETQYF. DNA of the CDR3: TGTGCCAGCTCACCTACCTTAGCGGGAGTAGAGACCCAGTACTTC.

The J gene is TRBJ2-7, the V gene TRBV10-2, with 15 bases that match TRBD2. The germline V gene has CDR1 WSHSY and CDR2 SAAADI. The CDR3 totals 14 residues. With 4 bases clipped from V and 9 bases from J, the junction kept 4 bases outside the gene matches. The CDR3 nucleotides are TGCGCCAGCAGTGGGACTAGCGGGAGGGCCATGCAGTACTTC. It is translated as CASSGTSGRAMQYF.

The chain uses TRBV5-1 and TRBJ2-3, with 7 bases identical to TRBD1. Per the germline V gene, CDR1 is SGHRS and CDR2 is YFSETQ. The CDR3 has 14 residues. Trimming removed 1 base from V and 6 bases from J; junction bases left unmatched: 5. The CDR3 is CASSLQGVGDTQYF. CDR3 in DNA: TGCGCCAGCAGCTTGCAGGGGGTCGGCGATACGCAGTATTTT.

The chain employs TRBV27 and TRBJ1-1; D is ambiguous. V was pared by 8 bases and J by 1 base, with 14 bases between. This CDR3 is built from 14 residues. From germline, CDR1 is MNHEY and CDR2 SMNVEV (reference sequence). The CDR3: CASGRPHTNTEAFF. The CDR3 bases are TGTGCCAGCGGGCGACCACACACGAACACTGAAGCTTTCTTT.

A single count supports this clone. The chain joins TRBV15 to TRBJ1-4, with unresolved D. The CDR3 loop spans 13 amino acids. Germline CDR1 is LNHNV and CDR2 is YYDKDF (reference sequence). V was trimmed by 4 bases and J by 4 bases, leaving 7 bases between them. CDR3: CATSTGSNEKLFF. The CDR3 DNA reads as TGTGCCACCAGCACTGGGAGTAATGAAAAACTGTTTTTT.

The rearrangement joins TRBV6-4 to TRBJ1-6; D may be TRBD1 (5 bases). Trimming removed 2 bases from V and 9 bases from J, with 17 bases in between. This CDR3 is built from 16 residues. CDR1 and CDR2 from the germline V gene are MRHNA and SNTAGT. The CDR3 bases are TGTGCCAGCAGTGACGTTGGGTATAGGGGTGGTTCACCCCTCCACTTT. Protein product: CASSDVGYRGGSPLHF.

The CDR3 protein is CSVEPGGGESYNEQFF. In nucleotides, the CDR3 is TGCAGCGTTGAACCCGGCGGGGGGGAGTCCTACAATGAGCAGTTCTTC. This chain links TRBV29-1 with TRBJ2-1, with 9 positions matching TRBD2. Looked up from germline, CDR1 is SQVTM and CDR2 is ANQGSEA. Germline trimming cut 2 bases from V and 1 base from J; bases unmatched to any gene: 6. CDR3 length equals 16 residues.

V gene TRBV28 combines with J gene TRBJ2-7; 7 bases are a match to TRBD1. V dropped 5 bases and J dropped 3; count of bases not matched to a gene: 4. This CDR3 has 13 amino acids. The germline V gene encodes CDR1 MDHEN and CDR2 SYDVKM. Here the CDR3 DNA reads TGTGCCAGCAGTCATCACAGGGGCTACGAGCAGTACTTC. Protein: CASSHHRGYEQYF.

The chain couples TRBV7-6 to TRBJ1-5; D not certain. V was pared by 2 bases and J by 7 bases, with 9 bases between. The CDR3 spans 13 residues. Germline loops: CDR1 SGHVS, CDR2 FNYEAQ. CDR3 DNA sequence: TGTGCCAGCAGCTTATGGGGAGAGCAGCCCCAGCATTTT. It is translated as CASSLWGEQPQHF.

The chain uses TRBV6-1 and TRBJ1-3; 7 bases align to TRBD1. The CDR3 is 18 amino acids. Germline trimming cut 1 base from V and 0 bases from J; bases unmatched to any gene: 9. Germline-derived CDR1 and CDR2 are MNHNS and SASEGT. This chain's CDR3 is CASSEGRYRGRSGNTIYF. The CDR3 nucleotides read TGTGCCAGCAGTGAAGGAAGGTACAGGGGCCGCTCTGGAAACACCATATATTTT.

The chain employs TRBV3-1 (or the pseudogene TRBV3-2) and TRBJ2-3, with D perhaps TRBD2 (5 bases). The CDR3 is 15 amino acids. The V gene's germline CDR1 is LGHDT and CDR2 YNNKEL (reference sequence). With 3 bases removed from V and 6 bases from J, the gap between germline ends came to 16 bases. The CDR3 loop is CASSQRVWSPDTQYF. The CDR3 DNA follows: TGTGCCAGCAGCCAGAGGGTTTGGAGTCCGGATACGCAGTATTTT.

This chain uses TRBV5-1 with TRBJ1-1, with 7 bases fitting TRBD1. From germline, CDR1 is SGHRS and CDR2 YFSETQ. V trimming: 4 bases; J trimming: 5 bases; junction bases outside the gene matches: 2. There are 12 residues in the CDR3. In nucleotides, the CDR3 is TGCGCCAGCAGCCTGGACAGGACTGAAGCTTTCTTT. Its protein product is CASSLDRTEAFF.

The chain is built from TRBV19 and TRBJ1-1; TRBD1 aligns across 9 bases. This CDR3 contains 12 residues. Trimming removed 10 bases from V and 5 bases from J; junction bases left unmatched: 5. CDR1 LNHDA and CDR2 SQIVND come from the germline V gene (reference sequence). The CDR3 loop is CATGTGITEAFF. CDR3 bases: TGTGCCACCGGGACAGGGATAACTGAAGCTTTCTTT.

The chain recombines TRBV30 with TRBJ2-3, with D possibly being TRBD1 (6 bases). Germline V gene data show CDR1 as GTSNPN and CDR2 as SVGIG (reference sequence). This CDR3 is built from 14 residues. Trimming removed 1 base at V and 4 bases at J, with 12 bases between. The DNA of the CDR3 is TGTGCCTGGAGTGAGGGGGTTCGGGCAGATACGCAGTATTTT. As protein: CAWSEGVRADTQYF.

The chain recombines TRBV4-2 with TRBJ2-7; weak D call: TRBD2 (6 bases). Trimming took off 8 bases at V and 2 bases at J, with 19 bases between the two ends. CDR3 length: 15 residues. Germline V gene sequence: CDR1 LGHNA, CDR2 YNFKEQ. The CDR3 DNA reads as TGTGCCAGCGGAGCGGGCACGCGCCCTACCTACGAGCAGTACTTC. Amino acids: CASGAGTRPTYEQYF.

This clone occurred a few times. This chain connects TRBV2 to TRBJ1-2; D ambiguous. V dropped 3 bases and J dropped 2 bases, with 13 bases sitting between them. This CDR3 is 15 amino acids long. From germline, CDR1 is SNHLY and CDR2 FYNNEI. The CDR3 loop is CASSEFGRTNYGYTF. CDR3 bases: TGTGCCAGCAGTGAGTTTGGTAGAACCAACTATGGCTACACCTTC. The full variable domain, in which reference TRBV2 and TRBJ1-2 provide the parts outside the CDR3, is EPEVTQTPSHQVTQMGQEVILRCVPISNHLYFYWYRQILGQKVEFLVSFYNNEISEKSEIFDDQFSVERPDGSNFTLKIRSTKLEDSAMYFCASSEFGRTNYGYTFGSGTRLTVV.

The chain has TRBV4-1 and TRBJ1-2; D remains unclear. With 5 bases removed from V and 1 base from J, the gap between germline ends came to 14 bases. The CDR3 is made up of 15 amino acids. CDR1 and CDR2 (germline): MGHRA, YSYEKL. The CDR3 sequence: CASSTGSGVNYGYTF. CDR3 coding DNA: TGCGCCAGCAGCACTGGGAGCGGGGTTAACTATGGCTACACCTTC.

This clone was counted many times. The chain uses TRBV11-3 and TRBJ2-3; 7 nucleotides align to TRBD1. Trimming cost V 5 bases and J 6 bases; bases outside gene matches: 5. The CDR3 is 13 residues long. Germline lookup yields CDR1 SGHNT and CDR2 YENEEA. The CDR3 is CASSRGTADTQYF. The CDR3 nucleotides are TGTGCCAGCAGCCGTGGGACAGCCGATACGCAGTATTTT.

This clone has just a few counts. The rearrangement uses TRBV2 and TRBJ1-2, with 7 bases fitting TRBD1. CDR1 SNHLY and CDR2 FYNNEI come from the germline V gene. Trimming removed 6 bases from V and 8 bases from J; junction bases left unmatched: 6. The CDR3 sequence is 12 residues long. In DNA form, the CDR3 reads TGTGCCAGCAGCTCGACAGGGACCGGCTACACCTTC. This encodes CASSSTGTGYTF.

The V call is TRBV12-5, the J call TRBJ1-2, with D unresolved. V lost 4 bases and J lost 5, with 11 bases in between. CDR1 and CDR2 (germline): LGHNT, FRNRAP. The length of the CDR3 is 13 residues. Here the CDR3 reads CASGSPPGYGYTF. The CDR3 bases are TGTGCTAGTGGTTCCCCGCCGGGGTATGGCTACACCTTC.